The 21 T cell receptor beta chains given below trace back to one sample, sequenced in a study of blood T cell repertoires in COVID-19. Sequencing used immunoSEQ multiplex PCR; TCRdb keeps in-frame clones, though not all of them. The table lists some 96,000 clones, roughly nine tenths of them singletons, with 2% to 2.5% in the top ten. Sequencing was done on a sample of peripheral blood. These receptors originate from a man over 45 with active COVID-19.

V is TRBV5-4 and J is TRBJ2-1, with D possibly TRBD2 on 6 matching bases. Looked up from germline, CDR1 is SGHNT and CDR2 is YYREEE (reference sequence). The CDR3 runs to 14 residues. Trimming took 0 bases from V and 9 from J, leaving 13 bases between them. CDR3: CASSLVPGEVEQFF. The DNA for the CDR3 is TGTGCCAGCAGCTTGGTCCCGGGGGAGGTTGAGCAGTTCTTC.

The rearrangement uses TRBV27 and TRBJ1-1; 9 nucleotides agree with TRBD1. Germline assignment: CDR1 MNHEY and CDR2 SMNVEV (reference sequence). CDR3 length equals 15 residues. With V trimmed by 5 bases and J by 1 base, 5 bases remained unmatched. The CDR3 sequence is CASSPQGAPNTEAFF. The CDR3 DNA reads TGTGCCAGCAGTCCACAGGGGGCACCGAACACTGAAGCTTTCTTT.

The gene calls are TRBV5-1 and TRBJ1-2, with D perhaps matching TRBD1 (6 bases). V shed 4 bases and J shed 0 bases, with 13 bases lying between them. Germline CDR1 and CDR2: SGHRS and YFSETQ. CDR3 size: 15 residues. The CDR3 protein is CASSPETGANYGYTF. In nucleotides, the CDR3 is TGCGCCAGCAGCCCCGAGACAGGTGCTAACTATGGCTACACCTTC.

This chain connects TRBV3-1 (or the pseudogene TRBV3-2) to TRBJ2-3; 12 positions match TRBD2. The CDR3 length is 17 residues. Losses at the gene ends were 4 bases for V and 6 bases for J; bases not matched to a gene: 11. Germline-derived CDR1 and CDR2 are LGHDT and YNNKEL (reference sequence). CDR3 DNA: TGTGCCAGCAGCCCAGACGGGACTAGCGGGCGGAGGGATACGCAGTATTTT. Encoded protein: CASSPDGTSGRRDTQYF.

This chain uses TRBV3-1 (or the pseudogene TRBV3-2) with TRBJ1-1; 7 nucleotides align to TRBD1. Germline lookup yields CDR1 LGHDT and CDR2 YNNKEL (reference sequence). Trimming took 3 bases from V and 0 from J; bases not matched to a gene: 4. The CDR3 is 15 residues long. CDR3 DNA: TGTGCCAGCAGCCACCAGACAGGGATGAACACTGAAGCTTTCTTT. Its translation: CASSHQTGMNTEAFF.

The count of this clone is one. CDR3 sequence reads: CASSEPKRGGLVIGELFF. The DNA of the CDR3 is TGTGCCAGCAGTGAACCGAAGCGGGGGGGCCTAGTTATCGGGGAGCTGTTTTTT. The V and J genes are TRBV2 and TRBJ2-2; 10 nucleotides line up with TRBD2. Germline V CDR1 and CDR2: SNHLY, FYNNEI. Germline trimming cut 2 bases from V and 7 bases from J; bases unmatched to any gene: 13. The CDR3 contains 18 residues.

This chain uses TRBV7-3 with TRBJ2-5; the match to TRBD1 covers 7 bases. The CDR3 covers 16 residues. V shed 2 bases, J shed 5 bases, and the junction held 11 bases outside the gene matches. Germline V gives CDR1 SGHTA, CDR2 FQGTGA. CDR3 residues: CASSLSGGGLLETQYF. DNA for the CDR3: TGTGCCAGCAGCTTATCAGGGGGTGGTTTGTTGGAGACCCAGTACTTC.

This clone was picked up one time. This chain links TRBV4-1 with TRBJ2-7; TRBD2 is a possible D gene (6 bases). Deletions cut 0 bases from V and 6 bases from J, with 12 bases between. The V gene's germline CDR1 is MGHRA and CDR2 YSYEKL. This CDR3 is 14 amino acids long. The CDR3 loop is CASSQDPLGGEQYV. Written as DNA, the CDR3 is TGCGCCAGCAGCCAAGACCCGTTGGGGGGCGAGCAGTACGTC.

This chain joins TRBV5-6 and TRBJ1-2; TRBD1 aligns across 8 bases. CDR3 length equals 15 residues. V trimming: 0 bases; J trimming: 7 bases; junction bases outside the gene matches: 8. Per the germline V gene, CDR1 is SGHDT and CDR2 is YYEEEE. The CDR3 here is CASSLGPGGFGGYTF. The CDR3 nucleotides read TGTGCCAGCAGCTTGGGTCCAGGGGGCTTTGGTGGCTACACCTTC.

This chain joins TRBV30 and TRBJ1-1, with a tentative D call TRBD1 (5 bases). CDR1 and CDR2 (germline): GTSNPN, SVGIG (reference sequence). Trimming shortened V by 5 bases and J by 1 base, and 14 bases separated the two germline ends. There are 14 residues in the CDR3. CDR3 bases: TGTGCCTGGGCCGGGGGGACTCGGAACACTGAAGCTTTCTTT. It yields the protein CAWAGGTRNTEAFF.

J is TRBJ1-3 and V is TRBV5-6; 7 nucleotides agree with TRBD1. J was trimmed by 9 bases and V by 7 bases; bases with no gene match: 13. There are 14 residues in the CDR3. Germline V gives CDR1 SGHDT, CDR2 YYEEEE. CDR3 bases: TGTGCCAGCCGGTCCGGGACAGTGGCTGGCACCATATATTTT. Protein product: CASRSGTVAGTIYF.

This chain's CDR3 is CASSPDRTYEQYF. CDR3 nucleotides: TGTGCCAGTAGTCCTGACAGGACCTACGAGCAGTACTTC. The chain uses TRBV19 and TRBJ2-7; D might be TRBD1 (6 bases). The V end lost 5 bases, the J end lost 2 bases, and 10 bases lay between the germline ends. Germline V gives CDR1 LNHDA, CDR2 SQIVND (reference sequence). The CDR3 contains 13 residues.

CDR3 coding DNA: TGTGCCAGCAGCTCCCCCCACGGGGTCCAGGCAGATACGCAGTATTTT. Its translation: CASSSPHGVQADTQYF. The chain is built from TRBV7-9 and TRBJ2-3; possibly TRBD2 for D (5 bases). This CDR3 region has 16 residues. The V end lost 4 bases, the J end lost 4 bases, and 18 bases lay between the germline ends. Germline V gene data show CDR1 as SEHNR and CDR2 as FQNEAQ (reference sequence).

The V gene is TRBV19, the J gene TRBJ2-4, with 14 bases lining up with TRBD2. The CDR3 length is 19 residues. Germline CDR1 and CDR2: LNHDA and SQIVND (reference sequence). J gave up 2 bases and V 4 bases, and 10 bases lay outside the gene matches. DNA for the CDR3: TGTGCCAGTAGTACCAGACTAGCGGGAGGGCCTTTAACCAAAAACATTCAGTACTTC. Its protein is CASSTRLAGGPLTKNIQYF.

The chain has TRBV19 and TRBJ1-5; the D is unclear. This CDR3 contains 12 residues. Germline lookup yields CDR1 LNHDA and CDR2 SQIVND (reference sequence). The V and J ends lost 4 bases and 3 bases respectively, with 4 bases between them. DNA of the CDR3: TGTGCCAGTAGTACCTCCAATCAGCCCCAGCATTTT. It codes for CASSTSNQPQHF.

The chain combines TRBV11-3 with TRBJ2-2, with 7 bases identical to TRBD2. CDR1 SGHNT and CDR2 YENEEA come from the germline V gene. The junction had 4 bases not matched to a gene; V was cut back by 5 bases and J by 4 bases. This CDR3 comprises 14 residues. DNA for the CDR3: TGTGCCAGCAGCCCTGGGGGGGGCACCGGGGAGCTGTTTTTT. It specifies CASSPGGGTGELFF.

The chain combines TRBV11-2 with TRBJ2-7; 8 bases are shared with TRBD1. V was clipped by 5 bases and J by 6 bases; unmatched bases: 6. The CDR3 runs to 13 residues. Germline values: CDR1 SGHAT, CDR2 FQNNGV. CDR3 residues: CASSPRQGLEQYF. CDR3 bases: TGTGCCAGCAGCCCAAGACAGGGGCTCGAGCAGTACTTC.

The V call is TRBV6-6, the J call TRBJ1-1, with D possibly TRBD1 on 6 matching bases. The V end was cut by 2 bases, the J end by 5 bases, with 15 bases between. CDR3 length: 15 amino acids. Germline-derived CDR1 and CDR2 are MNHNY and SVGAGI (reference sequence). CDR3 DNA: TGTGCCAGCAGTTACCTTCGGGGGGCTGGTACTGAAGCTTTCTTT. Protein sequence: CASSYLRGAGTEAFF.

This chain uses TRBV18 with TRBJ2-2; 7 bases are a match to TRBD1. This CDR3 has 19 amino acids. Trimming took 4 bases from V and 0 from J; bases not matched to a gene: 14. Germline V lookup: CDR1 KGHSH, CDR2 LQKENI. DNA of the CDR3: TGTGCCAGCTCACTAGCAAACAGGGGAAGTGCCGCGAACACCGGGGAGCTGTTTTTT. It yields the protein CASSLANRGSAANTGELFF.

The genes are TRBV5-1 and TRBJ2-2; 8 nucleotides match TRBD2. J gave up 5 bases and V 4 bases, and 7 bases lay outside the gene matches. Germline V lookup: CDR1 SGHRS, CDR2 YFSETQ. The CDR3 has 15 residues. This chain's CDR3 is CASSPRRGGTGELFF. CDR3 DNA: TGCGCCAGCAGCCCCCGCCGGGGGGGGACCGGGGAGCTGTTTTTT.

This chain uses TRBV25-1 with TRBJ2-5, with a weak D call TRBD1 (6 bases). CDR3 length: 16 residues. The germline gives CDR1 MGHDK, CDR2 SYGVNS. Trimming shortened V by 2 bases and J by 5 bases, and 18 bases separated the two germline ends. The chain's CDR3 is CASSEIGRGRGETQYF. The CDR3 DNA sequence: TGTGCCAGCAGTGAAATTGGCAGGGGTCGAGGTGAGACCCAGTACTTC.